The rows below give T cell receptor beta chains drawn from one sample of a study of shared clonotypes between healthy human individuals. Sequencing was performed with immunoSEQ multiplex PCR; in TCRdb, only in-frame clones are kept and a portion is missing. This sample carries 2.5 million or so clones, approximately 92% of them seen once, and the ten largest clones take over 0.12%. Input material: naive CD4+ T cells sorted from blood. The receptor source for this set is a man between 18 and 35 years old in good health. Each CDR3 is given with its conserved first and last residue. A D gene is named only where the DNA matches it firmly. Expanded clones get a size class; other rows say once, few or many, or leave the size out.

D gene: .; clone size: .; J gene: TRBJ2-1; V gene: TRBV27; CDR3 DNA: TGTGCCAGCAGTTTATCCGGGAGTCCCGCCCGCGGGCAGTTCTTC; CDR3 protein: CASSLSGSPARGQFF
D gene: TRBD2; clone size: .; J gene: TRBJ2-7; V gene: TRBV6-5; CDR3 DNA: TGTGCCAGCAGTTTCCTACTAGCGGGAGTAAACGAGCAGTACTTC; CDR3 protein: CASSFLLAGVNEQYF
D gene: TRBD2; clone size: .; J gene: TRBJ2-7; V gene: TRBV5-1; CDR3 DNA: TGCGCCAGCAGCCCGGGACTAGCGGGGCACTACGAGCAGTACTTC; CDR3 protein: CASSPGLAGHYEQYF
D gene: TRBD2; clone size: .; J gene: TRBJ2-5; V gene: TRBV18; CDR3 DNA: TGTGCCAGCTCACCTTTCCGGGGGGGCCAAGAGACCCAGTACTTC; CDR3 protein: CASSPFRGGQETQYF
D gene: .; clone size: .; J gene: TRBJ1-2; V gene: TRBV4-1; CDR3 DNA: TGCGCCAGCAGCCAAGCCCCACAGGGAAGCTATGGCTACACCTTC; CDR3 protein: CASSQAPQGSYGYTF
D gene: .; clone size: .; J gene: TRBJ2-1; V gene: TRBV6-5; CDR3 DNA: TGTGCCAGCAGTTACATAGGTGAGCAGTTCTTC; CDR3 protein: CASSYIGEQFF
D gene: .; clone size: .; J gene: TRBJ2-7; V gene: TRBV11-1; CDR3 DNA: TGTGCCAGCAGCTTGATGACAGCTTCCTACGAGCAGTACTTC; CDR3 protein: CASSLMTASYEQYF
D gene: TRBD1; clone size: .; J gene: TRBJ2-3; V gene: TRBV11-1; CDR3 DNA: TGTGCCAGCAGCATTCAGGGGGCGGAAGATACGCAGTATTTT; CDR3 protein: CASSIQGAEDTQYF
D gene: TRBD1; clone size: .; J gene: TRBJ2-1; V gene: TRBV19; CDR3 DNA: TGTGCCAGTAGCCACCGGGACAGGGATTTCAATGAGCAGTTCTTC; CDR3 protein: CASSHRDRDFNEQFF
D gene: .; clone size: .; J gene: TRBJ2-6; V gene: TRBV7-8; CDR3 DNA: TGTGCCAGCAGCTTAGGGGGGGAAGCCAACGTCCTGACTTTC; CDR3 protein: CASSLGGEANVLTF
D gene: TRBD1; clone size: once; J gene: TRBJ1-1; V gene: TRBV18; CDR3 DNA: TGTGCCAGCTCAGTTGGACAGGCGAACACTGAAGCTTTCTTT; CDR3 protein: CASSVGQANTEAFF
D gene: .; clone size: .; J gene: TRBJ2-3; V gene: TRBV5-6; CDR3 DNA: TGTGCCAGCAACCCGGGACTCCACACAGATACGCAGTATTTT; CDR3 protein: CASNPGLHTDTQYF
D gene: .; clone size: .; J gene: TRBJ1-2; V gene: TRBV5-1; CDR3 DNA: TGCGCCAGCAGCTACGATGTGCGGGGCTACACCTTC; CDR3 protein: CASSYDVRGYTF
D gene: .; clone size: .; J gene: TRBJ1-6; V gene: TRBV5-1; CDR3 DNA: TGCGCCAGCAGCTCCGGACAGAATAATTCACCCCTCCACTTT; CDR3 protein: CASSSGQNNSPLHF
D gene: .; clone size: .; J gene: TRBJ2-3; V gene: TRBV5-4; CDR3 DNA: TGTGCCAGCAGCCTAGGGGGGGCTCAAACAGATACGCAGTATTTT; CDR3 protein: CASSLGGAQTDTQYF
D gene: TRBD1; clone size: .; J gene: TRBJ1-1; V gene: TRBV7-2; CDR3 DNA: TGTGCCAGCAGCTTCGGCAGGGGGCTGACTGAAGCTTTCTTT; CDR3 protein: CASSFGRGLTEAFF
D gene: TRBD2; clone size: .; J gene: TRBJ2-1; V gene: TRBV14; CDR3 DNA: TGTGCCAGCAGCCGAACTAGCGTCAACAATGAGCAGTTCTTC; CDR3 protein: CASSRTSVNNEQFF
D gene: .; clone size: .; J gene: TRBJ2-5; V gene: TRBV14; CDR3 DNA: TGTGCCAGCAGCCCCCGGGAGTGGGGGGAGACCCAGTACTTC; CDR3 protein: CASSPREWGETQYF
D gene: .; clone size: .; J gene: TRBJ1-1; V gene: TRBV5-1; CDR3 DNA: TGCGCCAGCACCCAAGAAGGCACTGAAGCTTTCTTT; CDR3 protein: CASTQEGTEAFF
D gene: .; clone size: .; J gene: TRBJ1-6; V gene: TRBV30; CDR3 DNA: TGTGCCTGGAACGCCATGGGGGATTCACCCCTCCACTTT; CDR3 protein: CAWNAMGDSPLHF
D gene: .; clone size: .; J gene: TRBJ1-3; V gene: TRBV4-3; CDR3 DNA: TGCGCCAGCAGCCCCGGACAGAGCTCTGGAAACACCATATATTTT; CDR3 protein: CASSPGQSSGNTIYF
D gene: .; clone size: .; J gene: TRBJ1-4; V gene: TRBV14; CDR3 DNA: TGTGCCAGCAGTTACAGGCCTGTGGGTGAAAAACTGTTTTTT; CDR3 protein: CASSYRPVGEKLFF
D gene: TRBD2; clone size: once; J gene: TRBJ2-1; V gene: TRBV11-2; CDR3 DNA: TGTGCCAGCAGCTTGGCCGGGACTAGCCTCAATGAGCAGTTCTTC; CDR3 protein: CASSLAGTSLNEQFF
D gene: TRBD1; clone size: .; J gene: TRBJ2-2; V gene: TRBV30; CDR3 DNA: TGTGCCTGGAGAAGACCCAGGGGGATCAAAAACACCGGGGAGCTGTTTTTT; CDR3 protein: CAWRRPRGIKNTGELFF
D gene: .; clone size: .; J gene: TRBJ1-4; V gene: TRBV30; CDR3 DNA: TGTGCCCGTCAGGGGAAACGGGAAAAACTGTTTTTT; CDR3 protein: CARQGKREKLFF
D gene: .; clone size: .; J gene: TRBJ2-7; V gene: TRBV5-3; CDR3 DNA: TGTGCCAGAAGCTTCAGTTGCTTAGAGGCCGAGCAGTACTTC; CDR3 protein: CARSFSCLEAEQYF
D gene: .; clone size: .; J gene: TRBJ1-2; V gene: TRBV25-1; CDR3 DNA: TGTGCCAGCATCCGAAAGAATACAGGCACCTTGAACTATGGCTACACCTTC; CDR3 protein: CASIRKNTGTLNYGYTF
D gene: .; clone size: .; J gene: TRBJ2-1; V gene: TRBV10-2; CDR3 DNA: TGCGCCAGCAGTGGGCGAGCAGTGTACAATGAGCAGTTCTTC; CDR3 protein: CASSGRAVYNEQFF